There are many counts of the clone carrying this T cell receptor (beta chain). Antigen unknown. TCRdb ran MiXCR on the 5' RACE reads and lists one entry per CDR3 protein. Of around 280,000 distinct CDR3 sequences in the sample, approximately 8% were seen once. The CDR3 is made up of 12 amino acids. Germline CDR1 reads DFQATT; CDR2 reads SNEGSKA (reference sequence). The V end was cut by 7 bases, the J end by 5 bases, with 11 bases between. This entry belongs to a study of identical twins. Study observations and caveats: Cross-sectional statistical analysis was relied on for the conclusions, without the same donors being followed.

Each donor was a healthy Caucasian. This sample also belongs to another study, concerning yellow fever vaccine responses in identical twins.

The V and J genes are TRBV20-1 and TRBJ2-2, with D hard to call. What was sequenced was memory (CD45RO+) T cells sorted from blood. The TCR was taken from a woman aged 18-29 years in good health. Here the CDR3 DNA reads TGCAGTGGTAGGCAGTGGACCGGGGAGCTGTTTTTT. This sequence encodes CSGRQWTGELFF.